The 30 T cell receptor beta chains listed next were all sequenced from one sample in a study of T cell changes during pregnancy in multiple sclerosis. Assay: immunoSEQ multiplex PCR; the TCRdb copy retains only in-frame clones and omits some. The data contain some 67,000 clones, more than 85% of them singletons. Sequenced material: peripheral blood, taken in the first trimester of pregnancy. These receptors all come from a female donor with multiple sclerosis, enrolled in a pregnancy study.

The chain carries TRBV19 and TRBJ1-2, with 7 bases that match TRBD1. V lost 8 bases and J lost 1; bases outside the gene matches: 4. Germline V gene lookup returns CDR1 LNHDA and CDR2 SQIVND (reference sequence). The CDR3 is 13 amino acids. CDR3 coding DNA: TGTGCCAGTTCGGACAGGAATAACTATGGCTACACCTTC. It encodes CASSDRNNYGYTF.

This rearrangement joins TRBV14 to TRBJ1-1; TRBD1 agrees at 7 bases. Germline loops: CDR1 SGHDN, CDR2 FVKESK. Unmatched junction bases numbered 7, after V lost 5 bases and J lost 10 bases. CDR3 length equals 12 residues. CDR3 sequence: CASSATGAGAFF. Written as DNA, the CDR3 is TGTGCCAGCAGCGCCACAGGGGCCGGAGCTTTCTTT.

The chain employs TRBV28 and TRBJ1-5; tentatively, D is TRBD1 (5 bases). Per germline, CDR1 MDHEN and CDR2 SYDVKM. This CDR3 has 14 amino acids. The V end lost 4 bases, the J end lost 5 bases, and 12 bases lay between the germline ends. CDR3 residues: CASSSWGVDQPQHF. DNA for the CDR3: TGTGCCAGCAGTTCGTGGGGGGTTGATCAGCCCCAGCATTTT.

CDR3 nucleotide sequence: TGTGCCAGCAGCAGGGACAGGGGGCAAGGTGGCTACACCTTC. Translation: CASSRDRGQGGYTF. This chain connects TRBV11-2 to TRBJ1-2; 12 nucleotides line up with TRBD1. V shed 5 bases, J shed 7 bases, and the junction held 5 bases outside the gene matches. This CDR3 comprises 14 residues. Germline V CDR1 and CDR2: SGHAT, FQNNGV. Full variable domain (remainder filled in from reference TRBV11-2 and TRBJ1-2): EAGVAQSPRYKIIEKRQSVAFWCNPISGHATLYWYQQILGQGPKLLIQFQNNGVVDDSQLPKDRFSAERLKGVDSTLKIQPAKLEDSAVYLCASSRDRGQGGYTFGSGTRLTVV.

The V and J genes are TRBV10-3 and TRBJ1-2; D possibly corresponds to TRBD1 (6 bases). In germline, CDR1 is ENHRY, CDR2 SYGVKD. Between the trimmed V and J ends, which lost 6 bases and 5 bases, there was a span of 13 bases. The CDR3 loop spans 13 amino acids. CDR3 in DNA: TGTGCCATCAGCGGACAGCCCAGATATGGCTACACCTTC. Its protein product is CAISGQPRYGYTF.

The rearrangement joins TRBV7-8 to TRBJ1-1, with D unresolved. Germline V gene data show CDR1 as SGHVS and CDR2 as FQNEAQ. Deletions cut 6 bases from V and 0 bases from J, with 11 bases between. The CDR3 covers 14 residues. CDR3 coding DNA: TGTGCCAGCAGGTCCGGGTACATGAACACTGAAGCTTTCTTT. Translated: CASRSGYMNTEAFF.

The rearrangement links TRBV5-1 to TRBJ1-5, with D possibly being TRBD1 (6 bases). Trimming left V 0 bases short and J 0 bases short, with 7 bases between. Germline CDR1 is SGHRS and CDR2 is YFSETQ. The CDR3 covers 15 residues. In DNA form, the CDR3 reads TGCGCCAGCAGCTTGGCAGGGGTTAGCAATCAGCCCCAGCATTTT. Its protein product is CASSLAGVSNQPQHF.

V gene TRBV9 combines with J gene TRBJ2-2; 8 bases align to TRBD1. This CDR3 contains 16 residues. Trimming at V came to 2 bases and at J to 5 bases, leaving 8 bases not matched to a gene. Per germline, CDR1 SGDLS and CDR2 YYNGEE. In DNA, the CDR3 is TGTGCCAGCAGCGTTGACAGGGGCGTAGGGACCGGGGAGCTGTTTTTT. This translates into CASSVDRGVGTGELFF.

V gene TRBV28 combines with J gene TRBJ1-1; 8 bases line up with TRBD1. CDR3 length: 15 residues. Germline loops: CDR1 MDHEN, CDR2 SYDVKM. The ends lost 3 bases at V and 5 bases at J; junction bases unmatched: 8. CDR3 in amino acids: CASSFSGRGQTEAFF. For the CDR3, the DNA is TGTGCCAGCAGTTTTTCCGGCAGGGGGCAAACTGAAGCTTTCTTT.

V and J are TRBV9 and TRBJ2-3, with D maybe TRBD1 (7 bases). CDR1 is SGDLS and CDR2 is YYNGEE in the germline V gene. The CDR3 consists of 16 residues. Deletions cut 0 bases from V and 4 bases from J, with 15 bases between. CDR3 DNA: TGTGCCAGCAGCGTAGGAACAGGGGAGGCCGCAGATACGCAGTATTTT. Amino acid sequence: CASSVGTGEAADTQYF.

This rearrangement joins TRBV7-9 to TRBJ2-3, with 11 bases identical to TRBD2. Looked up from germline, CDR1 is SEHNR and CDR2 is FQNEAQ (reference sequence). CDR3 length equals 15 residues. With 1 base clipped from V and 3 bases from J, the junction kept 0 bases outside the gene matches. The CDR3: CASSLGTSGTDTQYF. CDR3 DNA: TGTGCCAGCAGCTTAGGGACTAGCGGGACAGATACGCAGTATTTT.

This sequence joins TRBV4-1 and TRBJ2-3; D is perhaps TRBD1 (6 bases). The V end was cut by 0 bases, the J end by 6 bases, with 19 bases between. CDR3 length: 17 amino acids. Looked up from germline, CDR1 is MGHRA and CDR2 is YSYEKL. The CDR3 here is CASSQERGTGKEDTQYF. CDR3 bases: TGCGCCAGCAGCCAAGAACGAGGCACAGGGAAGGAGGATACGCAGTATTTT.

This clone has just a few counts. The genes are TRBV5-1 and TRBJ1-1, with D possibly matching TRBD1 (5 bases). The V end was cut by 0 bases, the J end by 8 bases, with 11 bases between. The CDR3 is made up of 13 amino acids. Germline loops: CDR1 SGHRS, CDR2 YFSETQ. The CDR3: CASSLGLTEEAFF. CDR3 nucleotide sequence: TGCGCCAGCAGCTTGGGACTGACAGAGGAAGCTTTCTTT.

The gene calls are TRBV6-5 and TRBJ2-7; D call uncertain. The V end was cut by 0 bases, the J end by 3 bases, with 12 bases between. From germline, CDR1 is MNHEY and CDR2 SVGAGI. This CDR3 contains 15 residues. CDR3 protein: CASSYSMALNYEQYF. As DNA, the CDR3 is TGTGCCAGCAGTTACTCGATGGCCTTAAACTACGAGCAGTACTTC.

The V and J genes are TRBV27 and TRBJ2-1; D may be TRBD2 (5 bases). The CDR3 consists of 16 residues. Trimming removed 0 bases at V and 6 bases at J, with 15 bases between. The germline V gene encodes CDR1 MNHEY and CDR2 SMNVEV (reference sequence). The CDR3 DNA sequence: TGTGCCAGCAGTTTATCCGGGATCGGTTGGTTCAATGAGCAGTTCTTC. Amino acids: CASSLSGIGWFNEQFF.

The gene calls are TRBV6-1 and TRBJ1-5; no definite D call. This CDR3 is built from 13 residues. Germline V CDR1 and CDR2: MNHNS, SASEGT. Deletions cut 5 bases from V and 5 bases from J, with 10 bases between. CDR3 coding DNA: TGTGCCAGCAGTCTGGAGAGCGATCAGCCCCAGCATTTT. This gives the protein CASSLESDQPQHF.

The gene calls are TRBV5-6 and TRBJ2-1, with D possibly TRBD1 on 6 matching bases. V gave up 5 bases and J gave up 3 bases, with 15 bases separating them. The germline CDR1 and CDR2 sequences are SGHDT and YYEEEE. The CDR3 is 15 residues long. The CDR3 region has the DNA TGTGCCAGCAGTCTGGGGCAGGGGAGCTACAATGAGCAGTTCTTC. Protein: CASSLGQGSYNEQFF. The whole variable domain, filled in from reference TRBV5-6 and TRBJ2-1, reads DAGVTQSPTHLIKTRGQQVTLRCSPKSGHDTVSWYQQALGQGPQFIFQYYEEEERQRGNFPDRFSGHQFPNYSSELNVNALLLGDSALYLCASSLGQGSYNEQFFGPGTRLTVL.

The rearrangement joins TRBV9 to TRBJ2-7, with 10 nucleotides matching TRBD1. The trim removed 9 bases at V and 0 bases at J, leaving 6 bases unmatched. Germline-derived CDR1 and CDR2 are SGDLS and YYNGEE. The CDR3 runs to 14 residues. The CDR3 here is CATKDRGDSYEQYF. The CDR3 DNA follows: TGTGCCACCAAGGACAGGGGGGACTCCTACGAGCAGTACTTC.

The sample holds one count of this clone. The V gene is TRBV6-4, the J gene TRBJ1-1; 7 nucleotides line up with TRBD1. Per germline, CDR1 MRHNA and CDR2 SNTAGT. V was pared by 5 bases and J by 1 base, with 4 bases of the junction left unmatched. The CDR3 consists of 14 residues. CDR3 amino acids: CASSTGETNTEAFF. As DNA, the CDR3 is TGTGCCAGCAGTACAGGGGAGACGAACACTGAAGCTTTCTTT.

The chain carries TRBV7-3 and TRBJ1-1; D gene uncertain. The CDR3 loop spans 13 amino acids. CDR1 is SGHTA, CDR2 FQGTGA, per germline. Trimming left V 5 bases short and J 10 bases short, with 17 bases between. The CDR3: CASSLSFRSGAFF. The CDR3 DNA reads TGTGCCAGCAGCCTATCCTTTCGTTCGGGAGCTTTCTTT.

The chain employs TRBV5-6 and TRBJ1-4; possible D gene TRBD1, 6 bases. In germline, CDR1 is SGHDT, CDR2 YYEEEE. This CDR3 has 15 residues. Trimming stripped 4 bases from V and 2 bases from J, with 12 bases between. The CDR3 region has the DNA TGTGCCAGCAGCCCTGGGACATCGACTAATGAAAAACTGTTTTTT. Translated: CASSPGTSTNEKLFF.

This sequence joins TRBV30 and TRBJ1-2, with D tentatively TRBD1 (6 bases). Deletions cut 0 bases from V and 5 bases from J, with 16 bases between. Germline CDR1 is GTSNPN and CDR2 is SVGIG (reference sequence). This CDR3 region has 15 residues. The CDR3 DNA sequence: TGTGCCTGGAGTGTATTATCCCCAGGGGATTATGGCTACACCTTC. Its translation is CAWSVLSPGDYGYTF.

This sequence joins TRBV30 and TRBJ2-7; weak D call: TRBD2 (5 bases). Deletions cut 4 bases from V and 2 bases from J, with 15 bases between. The germline gives CDR1 GTSNPN, CDR2 SVGIG (reference sequence). The CDR3 is 14 residues long. CDR3 sequence reads: CAWNRPGNPYEQYF. CDR3 in DNA: TGTGCCTGGAACCGCCCCGGGAACCCCTACGAGCAGTACTTC.

The J gene is TRBJ1-5, the V gene TRBV7-2; TRBD1 agrees at 7 bases. V shed 2 bases, J shed 7 bases, and the junction held 5 bases outside the gene matches. Germline CDR1 SGHTA, CDR2 FQGNSA. The CDR3 spans 14 residues. CDR3: CASSLPGGRQPQHF. Here the CDR3 DNA reads TGTGCCAGCAGCTTACCAGGGGGACGGCAGCCCCAGCATTTT. Full variable domain (missing parts from reference TRBV7-2 and TRBJ1-5): GAGVSQSPSNKVTEKGKDVELRCDPISGHTALYWYRQSLGQGLEFLIYFQGNSAPDKSGLPSDRFSAERTGGSVSTLTIQRTQQEDSAVYLCASSLPGGRQPQHFGDGTRLSIL.

This clone was found a few times. The V call is TRBV19, the J call TRBJ2-1; tentatively, D is TRBD2 (5 bases). The CDR3 is made up of 15 amino acids. Germline loops: CDR1 LNHDA, CDR2 SQIVND (reference sequence). V was shortened by 3 bases and J by 4 bases, with 13 bases between the two germline ends. The CDR3 region has the DNA TGTGCCAGTAGTATCAGCAGCGGTCCTTACAATGAGCAGTTCTTC. It encodes CASSISSGPYNEQFF. Variable domain in full (rest from reference TRBV19 and TRBJ2-1): DGGITQSPKYLFRKEGQNVTLSCEQNLNHDAMYWYRQDPGQGLRLIYYSQIVNDFQKGDIAEGYSVSREKKESFPLTVTSAQKNPTAFYLCASSISSGPYNEQFFGPGTRLTVL.

The CDR3 here is CASSPGTSGQETQYF. The CDR3 DNA reads TGTGCCAGCAGTCCTGGGACTAGCGGCCAAGAGACCCAGTACTTC. The chain joins TRBV2 to TRBJ2-5; 11 bases fit TRBD2. Looked up from germline, CDR1 is SNHLY and CDR2 is FYNNEI. With V trimmed by 5 bases and J by 1 base, 3 bases remained unmatched. The CDR3 runs to 15 residues.

V and J are TRBV7-9 and TRBJ1-3, with TRBD1 as a possible D gene (6 bases). Germline V gives CDR1 SEHNR, CDR2 FQNEAQ (reference sequence). Between the trimmed V and J ends, which lost 4 bases and 7 bases, there was a span of 17 bases. This CDR3 is built from 15 residues. DNA of the CDR3: TGTGCCAGCAGCTCAATACAGGGAAAACGGAACACCATATATTTT. Residues: CASSSIQGKRNTIYF.

The chain couples TRBV5-4 to TRBJ2-1; a weak D match, TRBD1 (5 bases). CDR3 length: 15 amino acids. V was shortened by 1 base and J by 1 base, with 9 bases between the two germline ends. Germline V gene sequence: CDR1 SGHNT, CDR2 YYREEE (reference sequence). The CDR3 DNA reads TGTGCCAGCAGCTTGCGCTCAGGGTCCTACAATGAGCAGTTCTTC. Protein product: CASSLRSGSYNEQFF.

This chain uses TRBV7-2 with TRBJ2-1, with TRBD1 as a possible D gene (5 bases). Trimming shortened V by 2 bases and J by 5 bases, and 10 bases separated the two germline ends. This CDR3 has 14 amino acids. From germline, CDR1 is SGHTA and CDR2 FQGNSA. The DNA for the CDR3 is TGTGCCAGCAGCTTATTGAGACAGAACAATGAGCAGTTCTTC. Its protein is CASSLLRQNNEQFF.

The rearrangement links TRBV4-2 to TRBJ2-3; 9 bases map to TRBD2. Germline V gene lookup returns CDR1 LGHNA and CDR2 YNFKEQ. The CDR3 covers 17 residues. V gave up 4 bases and J gave up 0 bases; unmatched junction bases: 8. CDR3 sequence (DNA): TGTGCCAGCAGCCGGGTCTCAGCGGGGGGAAGCACAGATACGCAGTATTTT. Protein sequence: CASSRVSAGGSTDTQYF.